Sequencing of this T cell receptor beta chain was carried out in a study of T cell repertoires in aging, cancer and after chemotherapy. Across the study: Healthy donor repertoires were recorded over several months to years and showed clear clonal overlap. About 8.1 million TCR reads made up the full dataset.

Points from the study as a whole: These repertoire data do not allow conclusions about immunological memory after chemotherapy. Healthy donors lost TCR diversity with age mainly through richness, cancer patients through richness and evenness.

In the case of this clonotype: No antigen is known for it.

Germline V gene lookup returns CDR1 LGHNA and CDR2 YSLEER. CDR3 length: 15 residues. The ends were cut back, 0 bases at V and 7 bases at J, with 12 bases in the middle. TCR beta rearrangements were amplified from peripheral blood genomic DNA. Rearranged V-D-J TRB sequences were amplified with a mixed TRB-A/B primer pool. TCRdb analysed the multiplex PCR reads with MiXCR anew, one entry per CDR3 protein. The sample shows roughly 6,600 distinct CDR3 sequences, less than 30% of them seen only once. This chain connects TRBV4-3 to TRBJ2-2; unclear D gene. The clonotype comes from a human donor in good health. The sample comprised blood. CDR3 in DNA: TGCGCCAGCAGCCAAGAAGGGTTACCAAACGGGGAGCTGTTTTTT. Translated: CASSQEGLPNGELFF.